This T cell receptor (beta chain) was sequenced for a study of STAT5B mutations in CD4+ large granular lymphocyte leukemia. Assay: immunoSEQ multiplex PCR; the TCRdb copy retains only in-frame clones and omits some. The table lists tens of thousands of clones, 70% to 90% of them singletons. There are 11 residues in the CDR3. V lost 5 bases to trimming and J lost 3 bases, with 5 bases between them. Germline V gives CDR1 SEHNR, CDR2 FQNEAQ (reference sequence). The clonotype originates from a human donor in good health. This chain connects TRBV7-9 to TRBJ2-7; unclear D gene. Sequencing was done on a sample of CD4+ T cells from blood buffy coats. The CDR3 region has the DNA TGTGCCAGCAGCCTTAGCTACGAGCAGTACTTC. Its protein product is CASSLSYEQYF.